What follows describes a single T cell receptor beta chain. Participants had their cohort set by participant-reported clinical history. Trimming at V came to 6 bases and at J to 5 bases, leaving 7 bases not matched to a gene. Germline V lookup: CDR1 MNHEY, CDR2 SVGAGI. The CDR3 loop spans 14 amino acids. Here immunoSEQ multiplex PCR was the method, and the copy in TCRdb shows in-frame clones only, minus some. The sample carries about 170,000 clones, less than 85% recorded once. This specimen comes from a study of blood T cell repertoires in COVID-19. Whole-study context: From the United States, Italy and Spain came samples of acute and convalescent COVID-19.

The chain has TRBV6-5 and TRBJ1-1; 9 bases match TRBD1. This receptor was taken from a woman in her 50s who had recovered from COVID-19. The sample consisted of PBMCs or T cells enriched from blood (not recorded which). The DNA of the CDR3 is TGTGCCAGCAGGGCACAGGGGGCAGGGACTGAAGCTTTCTTT. Its translation: CASRAQGAGTEAFF.